A single sample gave rise to the 5 T cell receptor beta chains below, sequenced in a study of T cell responses to AZD1222 COVID-19 vaccine. Measured with immunoSEQ multiplex PCR; TCRdb has only the in-frame clones, and not every one. The table lists under 150,000 clones, roughly nine tenths of them singletons. The sample here was peripheral blood, taken on day 0 of AZD1222 vaccination. The receptors shown here come from an adult in good health.

The chain is built from TRBV5-1 and TRBJ2-1, with 7 bases aligning to TRBD2. The junction had 4 bases not matched to a gene; V was cut back by 1 base and J by 0 bases. This CDR3 has 16 residues. The germline V gene has CDR1 SGHRS and CDR2 YFSETQ. Here the CDR3 DNA reads TGCGCCAGCAGCTTGATGGCTAGCGGCTCCTACAATGAGCAGTTCTTC. It yields the protein CASSLMASGSYNEQFF. The full variable domain, with the rest looked up from reference TRBV5-1 and TRBJ2-1, is KAGVTQTPRYLIKTRGQQVTLSCSPISGHRSVSWYQQTPGQGLQFLFEYFSETQRNKGNFPGRFSGRQFSNSRSEMNVSTLELGDSALYLCASSLMASGSYNEQFFGPGTRLTVL.

This clone was recorded once. The chain recombines TRBV7-6 with TRBJ2-7; 10 nucleotides match TRBD2. The CDR3 covers 15 residues. Germline V CDR1 and CDR2: SGHVS, FNYEAQ. V lost 4 bases, J lost 0 bases, and 3 bases stayed unmatched. The CDR3 sequence: CASSSAGGPSYEQYF. As DNA, the CDR3 is TGTGCCAGCAGCTCAGCGGGAGGGCCCTCCTACGAGCAGTACTTC.

V usage is TRBV7-9 and J usage is TRBJ1-1; D is ambiguous. Trimming removed 2 bases from V and 10 bases from J, with 14 bases in between. CDR3 length: 13 residues. CDR1 and CDR2 from the germline V gene are SEHNR and FQNEAQ (reference sequence). The CDR3 sequence: CASSLSSSSRAFF. The CDR3 nucleotides are TGTGCCAGCAGCTTATCCTCATCCTCCCGAGCTTTCTTT.

This rearrangement joins TRBV6-5 to TRBJ2-7; 12 nucleotides agree with TRBD2. V shed 5 bases, J shed 3 bases, and the junction held 2 bases outside the gene matches. CDR1 is MNHEY and CDR2 is SVGAGI in the germline V gene. The CDR3 runs to 14 residues. CDR3 in DNA: TGTGCCAGCAGTAAACTAGCGGGAGGCTACGAGCAGTACTTC. Protein product: CASSKLAGGYEQYF.

CDR3 nucleotide sequence: TGTGCCACCAGTGATCCGAGTGATAGCAATCAGCCCCAGCATTTT. It codes for CATSDPSDSNQPQHF. The chain combines TRBV24-1 with TRBJ1-5; D gene uncertain. Trimming pared 3 bases from V and 0 bases from J, leaving 8 bases between. The CDR3 extends over 15 amino acids. Germline V gene data show CDR1 as KGHDR and CDR2 as SFDVKD.